This T cell receptor (beta chain) was sequenced during a study of CD8+ T cells in alopecia areata. For the study at large: Administration of oral tofacitinib to treated patients was at 5 to 10 mg twice daily.

The V end was cut by 5 bases, the J end by 6 bases, with 13 bases between. Germline CDR1 is MNHEY and CDR2 is SMNVEV (reference sequence). This CDR3 spans 13 amino acids. Study-wide points: As there was one nonresponder, how baseline CD8+ expansion relates to response remains uncertain. Scalp sample sequencing also detects resident alphabeta T cells of normal skin. Amid tofacitinib therapy, many expanded lesional clones stayed present in scalp and blood.

Comments on this clone: What it binds is not known.

The treatment is: oral pan-JAK inhibitor, 5-10 mg twice daily. As the sequencing template, cDNA was produced by extracting RNA and reverse transcribing it. The method was immunoSEQ multiplex PCR; TCRdb's version includes in-frame clones alone and lacks a portion of them. The table includes 110,000 or so clones, roughly 58% detected once. The origin of this receptor is a human donor with alopecia areata. J is TRBJ1-2 and V is TRBV27; D is undetermined. The sample in question was CD8+ T cells sorted from blood, obtained at week 4, from a patient treated with tofacitinib. CDR3 sequence: CASSPLTAHGYTF. DNA for the CDR3: TGTGCCAGCAGTCCACTTACGGCCCATGGCTACACCTTC.